Below, one T cell receptor beta chain is given with its context. This sample is drawn from a study of shared clonotypes between healthy human individuals. V gave up 4 bases and J gave up 4 bases, with 11 bases separating them. The germline V gene has CDR1 GTSNPN and CDR2 SVGIG (reference sequence). The CDR3 spans 12 residues. Sequencing used immunoSEQ multiplex PCR; TCRdb keeps in-frame clones, though not all of them. This table has over 95,000 clones, more than 45% appearing once. The chain uses TRBV30 and TRBJ2-7, with D possibly matching TRBD1 (7 bases). This receptor was identified in a woman aged 40 to 50 in good health. Some clones in this sample may be carry-over from other donors' samples. The sequenced sample consisted of PBMCs. The CDR3 protein is CAWTQGGYEQYF. The CDR3 coding sequence is TGTGCCTGGACCCAGGGGGGTTACGAGCAGTACTTC.